This entry is about one T cell receptor (beta chain). Antigen unknown. The data were taken from a study of monozygotic twins with inflammatory bowel disease. Study findings and constraints: Part of the variability in patient repertoires may have come from differing immunosuppressive treatments.

From 3500 ng of total RNA, each TCR library was prepared. cDNA for each sample came from eight separate reactions. Using the 5' RACE reads, TCRdb records one entry per CDR3 protein without DNA. This table holds approximately 400,000 distinct CDR3 sequences. CDR1 and CDR2 (germline): SGHDT, YYEEEE. This CDR3 has 13 amino acids. V and J are TRBV5-6 and TRBJ2-3; the TCRdb D gene call, TRBD2, has no DNA to confirm it. The TCR sequence derives from a human donor with ulcerative colitis or Crohn's disease, or a healthy co-twin of an affected twin (not recorded which). The sequenced sample consisted of blood. The CDR3: CASSAGFTDTQYF. Full variable domain (outside the CDR3, taken from reference TRBV5-6 and TRBJ2-3): DAGVTQSPTHLIKTRGQQVTLRCSPKSGHDTVSWYQQALGQGPQFIFQYYEEEERQRGNFPDRFSGHQFPNYSSELNVNALLLGDSALYLCASSAGFTDTQYFGPGTRLTVL.